Detailed here is one T cell receptor beta chain. The antigen is not known. The source of the sample is a study of post-analysis software for immune sequencing data. General study points: The authors found that F measure strongly co-clustered same-batch samples.

Every TCR beta cDNA library bore unique molecular identifiers. Via MiXCR, TCRdb re-called the PCR reads, giving one row per CDR3 protein. In the table there are about 460,000 distinct CDR3 sequences, around 40% of which are singletons. The sample taken for sequencing was blood. This TCR was recovered from a girl aged 10-17 years with multiple sclerosis.

The CDR3 region has the DNA TGTGCCAGCAGCTCCCCAAAACGGGGAGTCGCCTACGAGCAGTACTTC. It translates to CASSSPKRGVAYEQYF. The chain recombines TRBV7-9 with TRBJ2-7; TRBD2 might be the D (5 bases). The CDR3 totals 16 residues. Germline CDR1 reads SEHNR; CDR2 reads FQNEAQ (reference sequence). V was cut by 4 bases and J by 2 bases, with 18 bases left in between. Combining the CDR3 with reference TRBV7-9 and TRBJ2-7 gives the whole variable domain DTGVSQNPRHKITKRGQNVTFRCDPISEHNRLYWYRQTLGQGPEFLTYFQNEAQLEKSRLLSDRFSAERPKGSFSTLEIQRTEQGDSAMYLCASSSPKRGVAYEQYFGPGTRLTVT.